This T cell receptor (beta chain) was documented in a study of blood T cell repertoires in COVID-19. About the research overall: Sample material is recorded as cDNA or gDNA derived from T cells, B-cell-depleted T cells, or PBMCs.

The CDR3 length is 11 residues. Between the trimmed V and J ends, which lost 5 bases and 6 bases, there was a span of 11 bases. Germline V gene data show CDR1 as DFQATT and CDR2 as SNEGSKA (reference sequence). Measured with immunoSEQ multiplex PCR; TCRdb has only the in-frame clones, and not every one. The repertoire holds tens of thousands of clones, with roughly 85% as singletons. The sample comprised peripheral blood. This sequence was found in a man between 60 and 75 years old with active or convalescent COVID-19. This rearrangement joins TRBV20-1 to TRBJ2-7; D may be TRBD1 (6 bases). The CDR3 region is CSARTVFEQYF. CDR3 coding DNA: TGCAGTGCTCGGACAGTCTTCGAGCAGTACTTC.